These T cell receptor beta chains were read from a single sample in a study of human T cells and chemical hapten exposure. TCRdb processed the RACE reads anew with MiXCR; each CDR3 protein has one entry. Of some 340,000 distinct CDR3 sequences in the sample, around 7% are singletons; the top ten hold roughly 7.9%. Sequencing was performed on whole blood, taken in connection with sensitization to the hapten diphenylcyclopropenone (DPC). All receptors derive from a woman between 18 and 30 years old with alopecia areata. Some clones in this sample may be carry-over from other donors' samples. Each CDR3 is given with its conserved first and last residue. The D gene is left open where the match is weak. A clone size is listed for some rows: how often the clone was seen (once, few, many), or a class if it is expanded.

- TRBJ1-2 TRBV6-5 - CASSYSSAGGRGYGYTF TGTGCCAGCAGTTACTCGTCGGCGGGGGGGCGAGGCTATGGCTACACCTTC
TRBD1 TRBJ2-5 TRBV4-1 few CASSQDPGQDQETQYF TGCGCCAGCAGCCAAGATCCGGGACAGGATCAAGAGACCCAGTACTTC
- TRBJ2-7 TRBV29-1 many CSVTVFYEQYF TGCAGCGTTACAGTGTTTTACGAGCAGTACTTC
TRBD2 TRBJ2-1 TRBV2 few CAGERGGSNEQFF TGTGCCGGGGAGCGGGGGGGCTCCAATGAGCAGTTCTTC
TRBD1 TRBJ2-4 TRBV20-1 many CSARDFGTGFRDIQYF TGCAGTGCTAGAGATTTCGGGACAGGGTTTCGAGACATTCAGTACTTC
- TRBJ2-1 TRBV4-3 few CASSQDPPPFNEQFF TGCGCCAGCAGCCAAGATCCCCCCCCTTTTAATGAGCAGTTCTTC
TRBD2 TRBJ2-3 TRBV9 many CASSVAGLPPDTQYF TGTGCCAGCAGCGTAGCGGGACTACCACCAGATACGCAGTATTTT
TRBD1 TRBJ1-6 TRBV3-1 few CASSPRQGSNSPLHF TGTGCCAGCAGCCCTCGACAGGGATCAAATTCACCCCTCCACTTT
- TRBJ1-4 TRBV12-3/TRBV12-4 few CASSSNRGVGGDEKLFF TGTGCCAGCAGTTCAAATCGCGGGGTAGGAGGAGATGAAAAACTGTTTTTT
TRBD1 TRBJ2-4 TRBV7-9 - CASSLGQGLAKNIQYF TGTGCCAGCAGTTTAGGACAGGGCCTAGCCAAAAACATTCAGTACTTC
- TRBJ1-5 TRBV18 - CASSPRMDQPQHF TGTGCCAGCTCACCGAGGATGGATCAGCCCCAGCATTTT
- TRBJ1-3 TRBV12-5 - CASGWRDTGNTIYF TGTGCTAGTGGTTGGCGGGATACTGGAAACACCATATATTTT
TRBD1 TRBJ2-6 TRBV12-3/TRBV12-4 many CASSPRVGQGVSGANVLTF TGTGCCAGCAGCCCGAGGGTGGGACAGGGGGTATCTGGGGCCAACGTCCTGACTTTC
TRBD2 TRBJ2-1 TRBV27 - CASSPIAGRPTEQFF TGTGCCAGCAGTCCCATAGCGGGGCGCCCGACTGAGCAGTTCTTC
- TRBJ2-5 TRBV3-1 - CASSPIRGGETQYF TGTGCCAGCAGCCCTATAAGGGGCGGAGAGACCCAGTACTTC
TRBD1 TRBJ2-5 TRBV11-3 few CASSPGTGGGETQYF TGTGCCAGCAGCCCCGGGACAGGAGGGGGAGAGACCCAGTACTTC
- TRBJ2-3 TRBV7-9 - CASSLDHGGHTDTQYF TGTGCCAGCAGCTTAGATCACGGTGGCCACACAGATACGCAGTATTTT
- TRBJ2-3 TRBV7-2 many CASSLQPVGTDTQYF TGTGCCAGCAGCTTACAGCCGGTGGGCACAGATACGCAGTATTTT
- TRBJ2-4 TRBV7-9 many CASSLTLAKNIQYF TGTGCCAGCAGCTTAACCCTAGCCAAAAACATTCAGTACTTC
TRBD2 TRBJ2-1 TRBV6-1 - CASSELAGWNTILF TGTGCCAGCAGTGAATTAGCGGGGTGGAATACGATTCTCTTC
- TRBJ2-7 TRBV9 few CASSVTVRDEQYF TGTGCCAGCAGCGTAACTGTCAGGGACGAGCAGTACTTC
- TRBJ2-1 TRBV5-1 many CASSSKGSYNEQFF TGCGCCAGCAGCTCGAAGGGGTCCTACAATGAGCAGTTCTTC
TRBD1 TRBJ1-4 TRBV4-1 - CASSQGDRPTNEKLFF TGCGCCAGCAGCCAGGGGGACAGACCAACTAATGAAAAACTGTTTTTT
TRBD2 TRBJ2-3 TRBV20-1 - CSAASGGITDTQYF TGCAGTGCTGCAAGCGGGGGGATCACAGATACGCAGTATTTT
- TRBJ1-1 TRBV20-1 few CSAIPSPRGRTEAFF TGCAGTGCTATTCCCTCACCGCGGGGGCGGACTGAAGCTTTCTTT
TRBD1 TRBJ1-1 TRBV20-1 few CSVPGQATYIEAFF TGCAGTGTCCCGGGACAGGCCACTTACATTGAAGCTTTCTTT
- TRBJ2-7 TRBV28 - CASAKGGSTYEQYF TGTGCCAGCGCTAAGGGGGGAAGCACCTACGAGCAGTACTTC
TRBD1 TRBJ2-7 TRBV2 few CASSEEDRISYEQYF TGTGCCAGCAGTGAGGAGGACAGGATCTCCTACGAGCAGTACTTC
TRBD2 TRBJ2-7 TRBV12-3/TRBV12-4 - CASSRLAGYEQYF TGTGCCAGCAGTCGACTAGCGGGCTACGAGCAGTACTTC
- TRBJ1-2 TRBV12-3/TRBV12-4 few CASSPTGFGYTF TGTGCCAGCAGTCCTACAGGGTTTGGCTACACCTTC
TRBD1 TRBJ2-7 TRBV25-1 few CASSPGTGKVGEQYF TGTGCCAGCAGTCCCGGGACAGGGAAAGTAGGCGAGCAGTACTTC
- TRBJ1-3 TRBV7-2 - CASSTGSSGTTIYF TGTGCCAGCAGCACAGGGAGCTCTGGAACCACCATATATTTT
- TRBJ2-4 TRBV7-8 few CASSPYRVGSGNIQYF TGTGCCAGCAGCCCATACAGGGTCGGATCGGGAAACATTCAGTACTTC
- TRBJ2-7 TRBV6-5 many CASTGPSYEQYF TGTGCCAGCACCGGTCCCTCCTACGAGCAGTACTTC
TRBD2 TRBJ2-7 TRBV4-2 few CASSQELSRGALFTHEQYF TGTGCCAGCAGCCAAGAACTTTCGCGGGGGGCCCTTTTTACCCACGAGCAGTACTTC
- TRBJ2-6 TRBV28 many CASFASSGANVLTF TGTGCCAGCTTCGCCAGCTCTGGGGCCAACGTCCTGACTTTC
TRBD1 TRBJ2-2 TRBV27 many CASSLRDRLNTGELFF TGTGCCAGCAGTCTAAGGGACAGGTTGAACACCGGGGAGCTGTTTTTT
- TRBJ2-2 TRBV4-3 - CASSQGAGIMGTGELFF TGCGCCAGCAGCCAAGGAGCCGGGATCATGGGCACCGGGGAGCTGTTTTTT
TRBD1 TRBJ1-4 TRBV20-1 - CSAYRGLANEKLFF TGCAGTGCTTACAGGGGGCTGGCTAATGAAAAACTGTTTTTT